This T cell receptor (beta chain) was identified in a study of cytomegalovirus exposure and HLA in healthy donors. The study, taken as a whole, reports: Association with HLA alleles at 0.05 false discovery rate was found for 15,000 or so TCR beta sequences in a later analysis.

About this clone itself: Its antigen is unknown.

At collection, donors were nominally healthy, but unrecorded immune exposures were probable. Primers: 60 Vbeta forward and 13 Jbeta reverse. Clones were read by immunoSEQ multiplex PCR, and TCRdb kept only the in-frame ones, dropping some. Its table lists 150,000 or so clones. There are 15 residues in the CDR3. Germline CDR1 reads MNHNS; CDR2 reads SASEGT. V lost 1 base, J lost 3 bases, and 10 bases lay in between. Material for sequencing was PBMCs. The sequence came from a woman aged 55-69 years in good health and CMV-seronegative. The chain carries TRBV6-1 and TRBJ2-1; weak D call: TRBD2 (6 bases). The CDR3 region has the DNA TGTGCCAGCAGTGAAGTACTGGGGGGCTACAATGAGCAGTTCTTC. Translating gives CASSEVLGGYNEQFF.